The 16 T cell receptor beta chains below all came from one sample that was sequenced in a study of beta chain features in type 1 diabetes. The sequenced template was cDNA made from the entire isolated RNA. Data came from immunoSEQ multiplex PCR; TCRdb stores just in-frame clones and leaves some out. This sample has roughly 140,000 clones, with about 44% found just once. Sequencing was carried out using Tregs from blood. These receptors originate from a man younger than 30 in good health.

The rearrangement joins TRBV7-6 to TRBJ2-2; 7 nucleotides align to TRBD1. Unmatched junction bases numbered 13, after V lost 5 bases and J lost 13 bases. Germline-derived CDR1 and CDR2 are SGHVS and FNYEAQ. The CDR3 has 14 amino acids. In DNA, the CDR3 is TGTGCCAGCAGCGGCCGGGACAGAGGGGGTTTGCTGTTTTTT. Its protein product is CASSGRDRGGLLFF.

The chain combines TRBV5-1 with TRBJ2-3, with 10 bases aligning to TRBD2. The germline V gene encodes CDR1 SGHRS and CDR2 YFSETQ. Germline trimming cut 0 bases from V and 4 bases from J; bases unmatched to any gene: 5. The CDR3 has 16 residues. CDR3: CASSLESGGAPDTQYF. DNA for the CDR3: TGCGCCAGCAGCTTGGAAAGCGGGGGGGCCCCAGATACGCAGTATTTT.

This clone was counted between two and nine times. The chain uses TRBV7-2 and TRBJ2-2, with D uncertain. V was trimmed by 1 base and J by 6 bases, leaving 6 bases between them. This CDR3 comprises 13 residues. CDR1 is SGHTA and CDR2 is FQGNSA in the germline V gene. The CDR3 region has the DNA TGTGCCAGCAGCTTAGGACAACCCGGGGAGCTGTTTTTT. Translation: CASSLGQPGELFF.

The chain links TRBV2 to TRBJ2-4; 10 bases line up with TRBD1. CDR3 length equals 14 residues. J gave up 9 bases and V 2 bases, and 4 bases lay outside the gene matches. Germline assignment: CDR1 SNHLY and CDR2 FYNNEI. The CDR3 region has the DNA TGTGCCAGCAGTGAACAGGGACAGGGGAGCATTCAGTACTTC. Amino acid sequence: CASSEQGQGSIQYF.

The chain employs TRBV7-2 and TRBJ2-3; D call uncertain. This CDR3 contains 13 residues. Germline values: CDR1 SGHTA, CDR2 FQGNSA. With 5 bases removed from V and 1 base from J, the gap between germline ends came to 7 bases. The CDR3 sequence: CASSLGGTDTQYF. The CDR3, as DNA: TGTGCCAGCAGCCTAGGCGGCACAGATACGCAGTATTTT.

V gene TRBV6-6 combines with J gene TRBJ2-3, with D perhaps matching TRBD1 (5 bases). Germline assignment: CDR1 MNHNY and CDR2 SVGAGI (reference sequence). This CDR3 has 13 residues. The germline V and J ends were trimmed by 5 bases and 7 bases, with 13 bases remaining between them. The CDR3 loop is CASSPLGRHTQYF. CDR3 bases: TGTGCCAGCAGTCCCTTGGGGCGGCATACGCAGTATTTT.

The chain is built from TRBV6-6 and TRBJ2-5; D remains ambiguous. Germline CDR1 MNHNY, CDR2 SVGAGI (reference sequence). The CDR3 is 11 residues long. V was cut by 7 bases and J by 5 bases, with 8 bases left in between. The CDR3 nucleotides read TGTGCCAGCACAGGCAGGGAGACCCAGTACTTC. It specifies CASTGRETQYF.

The chain recombines TRBV5-1 with TRBJ2-1; D gene unclear. The CDR3 length is 12 residues. Germline CDR1 is SGHRS and CDR2 is YFSETQ. V was shortened by 0 bases and J by 6 bases, with 4 bases between the two germline ends. The CDR3 here is CASSLDINEQFF. CDR3 coding DNA: TGCGCCAGCAGCTTGGACATCAATGAGCAGTTCTTC.

J is TRBJ1-1 and V is TRBV7-8; unclear D gene. CDR1 and CDR2 from the germline V gene are SGHVS and FQNEAQ. This CDR3 is 13 amino acids long. With 6 bases removed from V and 0 bases from J, the gap between germline ends came to 8 bases. Here the CDR3 DNA reads TGTGCCAGCAGGAGGGCCGTGAACACTGAAGCTTTCTTT. It codes for CASRRAVNTEAFF.

This chain joins TRBV30 and TRBJ2-7; 8 nucleotides match TRBD2. The CDR3 loop spans 16 amino acids. With V trimmed by 3 bases and J by 0 bases, 10 bases remained unmatched. Germline CDR1 GTSNPN, CDR2 SVGIG (reference sequence). The CDR3 DNA is TGTGCCTGGAGCGGGGGGGGCGGGGGATACTCCTACGAGCAGTACTTC. It is translated as CAWSGGGGGYSYEQYF.

The V call is TRBV5-1, the J call TRBJ1-2; D call uncertain. V dropped 0 bases and J dropped 5 bases, with 5 bases sitting between them. This CDR3 has 12 amino acids. Per germline, CDR1 SGHRS and CDR2 YFSETQ. The CDR3 here is CASSLDQYGYTF. In DNA, the CDR3 is TGCGCCAGCAGCTTGGATCAGTATGGCTACACCTTC. Together with reference TRBV5-1 and TRBJ1-2, the CDR3 gives the full variable domain: KAGVTQTPRYLIKTRGQQVTLSCSPISGHRSVSWYQQTPGQGLQFLFEYFSETQRNKGNFPGRFSGRQFSNSRSEMNVSTLELGDSALYLCASSLDQYGYTFGSGTRLTVV.

The rearrangement uses TRBV7-9 and TRBJ1-5; D is unresolved. There are 14 residues in the CDR3. Trimming pared 1 base from V and 2 bases from J, leaving 6 bases between. In germline, CDR1 is SEHNR, CDR2 FQNEAQ (reference sequence). In DNA form, the CDR3 reads TGTGCCAGCAGCTTAGGGGAGGGCAATCAGCCCCAGCATTTT. This translates into CASSLGEGNQPQHF. Looking up the rest from reference TRBV7-9 and TRBJ1-5 gives the full variable domain: DTGVSQNPRHKITKRGQNVTFRCDPISEHNRLYWYRQTLGQGPEFLTYFQNEAQLEKSRLLSDRFSAERPKGSFSTLEIQRTEQGDSAMYLCASSLGEGNQPQHFGDGTRLSIL.

The chain combines TRBV6-6 with TRBJ2-7; 7 nucleotides line up with TRBD2. Germline lookup yields CDR1 MNHNY and CDR2 SVGAGI (reference sequence). CDR3 size: 14 residues. V was pared by 6 bases and J by 3 bases, with 8 bases of the junction left unmatched. This CDR3 reads CASSAQAGVYEQYF. CDR3 coding DNA: TGTGCCAGCAGCGCCCAGGCGGGGGTCTACGAGCAGTACTTC.

This clone was observed a few times. The chain links TRBV25-1 to TRBJ2-5; TRBD2 agrees at 9 bases. The CDR3 sequence is 17 residues long. J lost 3 bases, V lost 4 bases, and 12 bases had no gene match. The germline CDR1 and CDR2 sequences are MGHDK and SYGVNS. The CDR3 region is CASSGYSGGFREETQYF. CDR3 in DNA: TGTGCCAGCAGTGGGTATAGCGGGGGCTTCCGGGAAGAGACCCAGTACTTC.

This clone was counted only a few times. CDR3 nucleotides: TGTGCCAGCAGCCCCTCAGGGGACAGGGCCTACGAGCAGTACTTC. Translating it yields CASSPSGDRAYEQYF. The chain joins TRBV16 to TRBJ2-7, with 9 bases matching TRBD1. The trim removed 4 bases at V and 2 bases at J, leaving 6 bases unmatched. CDR1 KGHSY and CDR2 FQNENV come from the germline V gene. This CDR3 has 15 amino acids. The variable domain in full, with the rest retrieved from reference TRBV16 and TRBJ2-7, is GEEVAQTPKHLVRGEGQKAKLYCAPIKGHSYVFWYQQVLKNEFKFLISFQNENVFDETGMPKERFSAKCLPNSPCSLEIQATKLEDSAVYFCASSPSGDRAYEQYFGPGTRLTVT.

This clone was picked up a small number of times. The CDR3 here is CASSSPGGKETQYF. In DNA, the CDR3 is TGTGCCAGCAGTAGCCCAGGGGGTAAAGAGACCCAGTACTTC. The chain links TRBV28 to TRBJ2-5; 7 positions match TRBD1. The CDR3 is 14 amino acids. Trimming cost V 5 bases and J 3 bases; bases outside gene matches: 6. CDR1 and CDR2 (germline): MDHEN, SYDVKM.